The entry below describes one T cell receptor beta chain. This sample is part of a study of control samples from healthy donors and cancer patients. TCRdb's table, derived via immunoSEQ multiplex PCR, lists solely in-frame clones and lacks some. Of fewer than 85,000 clones listed, about 91% were seen once; the top ten hold 5.5% to 7.5%. The CDR3 contains 15 residues. The J segment lost 5 bases and the V segment lost 2 bases, leaving 7 bases of the junction unmatched. The V gene's germline CDR1 is SGDLS and CDR2 YYNGEE. This TCR was recovered from a man in his fifties in good health. The chain has TRBV9 and TRBJ1-2; TRBD1 matches 9 bases. The sequenced sample consisted of blood. The CDR3: CASSVGQGTAYGYTF. CDR3 in DNA: TGTGCCAGCAGCGTTGGACAGGGGACGGCATATGGCTACACCTTC.